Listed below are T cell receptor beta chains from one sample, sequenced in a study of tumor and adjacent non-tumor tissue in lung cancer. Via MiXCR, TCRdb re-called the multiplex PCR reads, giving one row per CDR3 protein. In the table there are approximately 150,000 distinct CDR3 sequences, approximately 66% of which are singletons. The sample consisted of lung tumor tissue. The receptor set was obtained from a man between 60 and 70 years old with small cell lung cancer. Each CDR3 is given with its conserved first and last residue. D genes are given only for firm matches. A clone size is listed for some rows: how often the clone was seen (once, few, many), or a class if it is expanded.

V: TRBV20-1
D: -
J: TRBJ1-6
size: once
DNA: TGCAGTGCTAGAGATGTGGGGCGGGGGAATTCACCCCTCCACTTT
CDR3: CSARDVGRGNSPLHF

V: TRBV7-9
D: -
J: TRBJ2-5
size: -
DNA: TGTGCTAGCAGCTTTGTACCGGGAGTAGAGACCCAGTACTTC
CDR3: CASSFVPGVETQYF

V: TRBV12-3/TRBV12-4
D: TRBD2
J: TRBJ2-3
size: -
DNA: TGTGCCAGCAGTTCCCGGGGGGGGGGAGATACGCAGTATTTT
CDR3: CASSSRGGGDTQYF

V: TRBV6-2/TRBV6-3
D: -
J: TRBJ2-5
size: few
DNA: TGTGCCAGCAGTTACTTGCCAGGGATCGAGACCCAGTACTTC
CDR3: CASSYLPGIETQYF

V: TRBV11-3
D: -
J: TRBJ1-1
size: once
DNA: TGTGCCAGCAGCTTAACAGCCGGGCGGAGGAACACTGAAGCTTTCTTT
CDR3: CASSLTAGRRNTEAFF

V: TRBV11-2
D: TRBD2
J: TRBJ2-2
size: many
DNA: TGTGCCAGCAGCTTGCTAGCGGCGATGACCGGGGAGCTGTTTTTT
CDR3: CASSLLAAMTGELFF

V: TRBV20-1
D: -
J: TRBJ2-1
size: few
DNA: TGCAGTGCTAGAGGATACAGTGGGTCCTACAATGAGCAGTTCTTC
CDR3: CSARGYSGSYNEQFF

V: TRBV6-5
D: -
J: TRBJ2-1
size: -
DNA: TGTGCCAGCAAAGGGGGGGAGTCTCCCTACAATGAGCAGTTCTTC
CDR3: CASKGGESPYNEQFF

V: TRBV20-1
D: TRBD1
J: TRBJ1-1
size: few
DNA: TGCAGTGCTGAGTCTCGGTCGACAGGGCCAGCTTTCTTT
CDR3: CSAESRSTGPAFF

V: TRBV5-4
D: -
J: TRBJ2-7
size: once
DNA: TGTACCAGCAGCTATGAGCGGGCGCTCTACGAGCAGTACTTC
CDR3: CTSSYERALYEQYF

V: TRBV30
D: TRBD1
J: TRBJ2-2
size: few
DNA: TGTGCCTGCCAGATACAGGGGACCGGGGAGCTGTTTTTT
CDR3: CACQIQGTGELFF

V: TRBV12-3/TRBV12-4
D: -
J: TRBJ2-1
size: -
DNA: TGTGTCAGCAGTCCCCGCGGGGTATCCGATGAGCAGTTCTTC
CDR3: CVSSPRGVSDEQFF

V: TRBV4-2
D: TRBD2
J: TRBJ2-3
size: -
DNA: TGTGCCAGCAGCCCGGACTCAAGCGGGGAGGGGACAGATACGCAGTATTTT
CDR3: CASSPDSSGEGTDTQYF

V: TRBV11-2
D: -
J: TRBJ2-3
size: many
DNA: TGTGCCAGCAGCTCCCAAGCAGGGCCGGGAGATACGCAGTATTTT
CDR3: CASSSQAGPGDTQYF

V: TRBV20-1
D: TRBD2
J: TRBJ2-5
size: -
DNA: TGCAGTGCTGAGCGGGACCCTCAAGAGACCCAGTACTTC
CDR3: CSAERDPQETQYF

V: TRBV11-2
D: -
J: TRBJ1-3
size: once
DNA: TGTCCGAGCAGCTCCTGGACGTTCTCTGGAAACACCATATATTTT
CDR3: CPSSSWTFSGNTIYF

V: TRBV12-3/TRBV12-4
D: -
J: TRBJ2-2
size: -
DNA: TGTGCCAGCTGTCGGGGGACCGGGGAGCTGTCTTTT
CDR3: CASCRGTGELSF

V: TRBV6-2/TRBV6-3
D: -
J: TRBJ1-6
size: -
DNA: TGTGCCAGCATGAGGGAGAATAATTCACCCCTCCACTTT
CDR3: CASMRENNSPLHF

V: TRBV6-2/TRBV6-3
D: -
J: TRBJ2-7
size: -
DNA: TGTGCCAGCAGTTACTCGCCAGGGTCAACCTACGAGCAGTACTTC
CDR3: CASSYSPGSTYEQYF

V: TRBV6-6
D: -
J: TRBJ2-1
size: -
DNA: TGTGCCAGCAGAACTAGCTGGGGGGCCTCCTATAATGAGCAGTTCTTC
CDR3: CASRTSWGASYNEQFF

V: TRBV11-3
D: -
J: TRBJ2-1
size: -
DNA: TGTGCCAGCAGCTTCGAGGTCGGGACCTACAATGAGCAGTTCTTC
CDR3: CASSFEVGTYNEQFF

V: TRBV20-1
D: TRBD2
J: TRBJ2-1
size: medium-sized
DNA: TGCAGTGTTCCGACTAGCGGGACCTACAATGAGCAGTTCTTC
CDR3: CSVPTSGTYNEQFF

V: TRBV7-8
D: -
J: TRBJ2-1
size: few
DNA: TGTGCCAGCAGCACTCAGCCCCCCCATACATACAATGAGCAGTTCTTC
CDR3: CASSTQPPHTYNEQFF

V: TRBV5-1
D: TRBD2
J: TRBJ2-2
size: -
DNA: TGCGCCAGCACCGGACTAGCGAGGAACACCGGGGAGCTGTTTTTT
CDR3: CASTGLARNTGELFF

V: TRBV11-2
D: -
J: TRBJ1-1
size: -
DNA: TGTGCCAGTAGCTTAGGACCGAACAGTGAAGCTTTCTTC
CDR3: CASSLGPNSEAFF

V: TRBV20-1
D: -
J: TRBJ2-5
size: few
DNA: TGCAGTGCTAGAGAATCATCTATTGGGGAGACCCAGTACTTC
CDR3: CSARESSIGETQYF

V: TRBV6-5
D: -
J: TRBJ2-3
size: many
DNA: TGTGCCAGCAGTGCAGGCCTCACTCTTCATTCCGATACGCAGTATTTT
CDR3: CASSAGLTLHSDTQYF

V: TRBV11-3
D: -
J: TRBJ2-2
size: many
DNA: TGTGCCAGCAGCTTGGGGGCACCATTCCCCGGGGAGCTGTTTTTT
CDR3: CASSLGAPFPGELFF

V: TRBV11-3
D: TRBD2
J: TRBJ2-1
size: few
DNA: TGTACCAGCAGCCCGGCTAGCGGGATGGTTTTCAATGAGCAGTTCTTC
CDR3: CTSSPASGMVFNEQFF

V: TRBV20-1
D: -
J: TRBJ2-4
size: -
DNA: TGCAGTGCACCAAATAGCGGTCGAAACATTCAGTACTTC
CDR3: CSAPNSGRNIQYF

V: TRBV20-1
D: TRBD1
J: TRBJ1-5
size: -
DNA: TGCAGTGCTGGGGGCTCAGGGGGTGAGGTTATCAATCAGCCCCAGCATTTT
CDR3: CSAGGSGGEVINQPQHF

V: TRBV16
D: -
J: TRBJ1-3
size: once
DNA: TGTGCCAGCAGCCAGATAATTGGCGAAATGGGAAACACCATATATTTT
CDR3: CASSQIIGEMGNTIYF

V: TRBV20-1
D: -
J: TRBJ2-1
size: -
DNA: TGCAGTGCCTCCCAACACGAGAGCTCCTACAATGAGCAGTTCTTC
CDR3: CSASQHESSYNEQFF

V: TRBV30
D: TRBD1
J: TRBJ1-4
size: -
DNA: TGTGCCTGGAGACAGGGGGCTAGAACTAATGAAAAACTGTTTTTT
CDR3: CAWRQGARTNEKLFF

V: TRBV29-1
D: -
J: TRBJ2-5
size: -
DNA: TGCAGCGCATCAGACGGAGCGGAGACCCAGTACTTC
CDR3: CSASDGAETQYF

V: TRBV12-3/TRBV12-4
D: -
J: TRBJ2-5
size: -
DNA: TGTACCAGCAGTTCATGGAGAGTCCGGGAGACCCAGTACTTC
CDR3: CTSSSWRVRETQYF

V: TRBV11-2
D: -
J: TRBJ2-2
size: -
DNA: TGTGCCAGCAGCTTACAAACTCCAGGGACCGGTGAGCTGTTTTTT
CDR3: CASSLQTPGTGELFF

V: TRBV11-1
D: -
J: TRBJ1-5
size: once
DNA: TGTGCCAGCAACTTACGGCTAGCGGGAGCAGATACGCAGCATTTT
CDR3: CASNLRLAGADTQHF

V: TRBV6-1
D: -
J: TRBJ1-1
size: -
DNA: TGTGCCAACAGTGAACAAGGTAACACTGAAGCTTTCTTT
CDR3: CANSEQGNTEAFF

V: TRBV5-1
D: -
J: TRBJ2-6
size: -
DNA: TGCGCCAGCAGCTTGGGGGGCGGGACAGCCTCTGGGGCCAACGTCCTGGCTTTC
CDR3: CASSLGGGTASGANVLAF

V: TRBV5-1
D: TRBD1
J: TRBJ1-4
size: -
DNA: TGCGCCAGCAGCTCAACAGGGGATGGTGCGGAAAAACTGTTTTTT
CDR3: CASSSTGDGAEKLFF

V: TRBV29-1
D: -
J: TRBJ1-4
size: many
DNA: TGCAGCGTTGAAGATAGGAACGCGTTTAATGAAAAACTGTTTTTT
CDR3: CSVEDRNAFNEKLFF

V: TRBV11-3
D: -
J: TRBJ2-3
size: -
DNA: TGTACCAGCAGCAGGTCAGAGCGGATAGATACGCAGTATTTT
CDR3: CTSSRSERIDTQYF

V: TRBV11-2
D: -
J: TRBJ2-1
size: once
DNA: TGTGTAAGCAGCCGCATGAGGGACAATGAGCAGTTCTTC
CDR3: CVSSRMRDNEQFF

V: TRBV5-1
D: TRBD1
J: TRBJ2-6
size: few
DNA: TGCGCCAGCAGCTTGGGACAGGGATCATTTGGGGCCAACGTCCTGACTTTC
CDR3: CASSLGQGSFGANVLTF

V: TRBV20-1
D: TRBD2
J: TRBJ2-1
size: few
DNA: TGCAGTGCTCGTACTAGCGGGGGTTACAATGAGCAGTTCTTC
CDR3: CSARTSGGYNEQFF

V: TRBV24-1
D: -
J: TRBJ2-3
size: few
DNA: TGTGCCACCAGTGATTTTAGGGATACGCAGTATTTT
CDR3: CATSDFRDTQYF

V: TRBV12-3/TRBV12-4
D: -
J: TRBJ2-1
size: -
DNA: TGTGCCAGTACACGGGGGAGGGGGGACTACAATGAGCAGTTCTTC
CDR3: CASTRGRGDYNEQFF

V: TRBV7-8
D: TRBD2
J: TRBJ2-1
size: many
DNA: TGTGCCAGCAGCCCGGGACTAGCGGGAGTTCTGTTCTTC
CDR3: CASSPGLAGVLFF

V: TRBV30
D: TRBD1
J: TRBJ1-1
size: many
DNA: TGTGCCTGGCGCCGGGACAGGGAGGCTGAAGCTTTCTTT
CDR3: CAWRRDREAEAFF

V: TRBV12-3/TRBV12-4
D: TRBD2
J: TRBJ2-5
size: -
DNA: TGTGCCAGCAGTTTCGGGACTAGCGTCTTGTACCAAGAAACCCAGTACTTC
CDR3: CASSFGTSVLYQETQYF

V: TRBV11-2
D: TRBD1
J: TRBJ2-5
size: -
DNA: TGTGCCAGCGGCCTGGGACAGGGCAGAGCTGAGACCCAGTACTTC
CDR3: CASGLGQGRAETQYF